Listed here are 20 T cell receptor beta chains from one sample, sequenced in a study of blood T cell repertoires in COVID-19. Method: immunoSEQ multiplex PCR; TCRdb's copy keeps in-frame clones and lacks some. This table has 65,000 to 95,000 clones, 80% to 90% appearing once. Source material: peripheral blood. The receptor set was obtained from a man aged 50-60 years with active COVID-19.

The rearrangement links TRBV15 to TRBJ2-5; tentatively, D is TRBD1 (7 bases). The CDR3 has 15 amino acids. Deletions cut 5 bases from V and 4 bases from J, with 17 bases between. The germline CDR1 and CDR2 sequences are LNHNV and YYDKDF (reference sequence). CDR3 residues: CATSLSQGGRETQYF. CDR3 coding DNA: TGTGCCACCAGCTTATCGCAGGGGGGCCGAGAGACCCAGTACTTC.

The chain combines TRBV5-1 with TRBJ2-7; 9 nucleotides line up with TRBD1. CDR1 and CDR2 (germline): SGHRS, YFSETQ. V shed 0 bases and J 7 bases; nucleotides not matched to a gene: 2. The CDR3 is 13 amino acids. The CDR3 is CASSLGGTGEQYF. CDR3 nucleotide sequence: TGCGCCAGCAGCTTGGGGGGGACAGGGGAGCAGTACTTC.

In DNA form, the CDR3 reads TGTGCCAGCAGTTTTTCAGGGGTGGGTGAGCAGTTCTTC. Translated, it gives CASSFSGVGEQFF. The chain carries TRBV27 and TRBJ2-1; D is perhaps TRBD1 (6 bases). Germline V gene data show CDR1 as MNHEY and CDR2 as SMNVEV (reference sequence). CDR3 length: 13 residues. The germline V and J ends were trimmed by 3 bases and 9 bases, with 12 bases remaining between them.

The gene calls are TRBV6-5 and TRBJ1-5; D perhaps matches TRBD1 (5 bases). The CDR3 sequence is 13 residues long. Germline CDR1 reads MNHEY; CDR2 reads SVGAGI. V was trimmed by 8 bases and J by 7 bases, leaving 15 bases between them. Here the CDR3 DNA reads TGTGCCAGCGCCGCAGGGTTCAAACAGCCCCAGCATTTT. This encodes CASAAGFKQPQHF.

The rearrangement uses TRBV30 and TRBJ1-2; unclear D gene. The CDR3 extends over 12 amino acids. Germline CDR1 is GTSNPN and CDR2 is SVGIG (reference sequence). V dropped 5 bases and J dropped 5 bases, with 12 bases sitting between them. CDR3: CAWALTDYGYTF. As DNA, the CDR3 is TGTGCCTGGGCTCTTACTGATTATGGCTACACCTTC.

V and J are TRBV3-1 (or the pseudogene TRBV3-2) and TRBJ2-7; TRBD2 agrees at 13 bases. With V trimmed by 4 bases and J by 3 bases, 3 bases remained unmatched. Germline lookup yields CDR1 LGHDT and CDR2 YNNKEL (reference sequence). This CDR3 contains 15 residues. The CDR3 loop is CASSLGLAGVYEQYF. The DNA for the CDR3 is TGTGCCAGCAGCCTCGGACTAGCGGGGGTCTACGAGCAGTACTTC.

V and J are TRBV28 and TRBJ1-6; D remains ambiguous. The CDR3 consists of 15 residues. Germline lookup yields CDR1 MDHEN and CDR2 SYDVKM. Trimming left V 3 bases short and J 0 bases short, with 6 bases between. CDR3 coding DNA: TGTGCCAGCAGTTTTGCAGGCTCCTATAATTCACCCCTCCACTTT. Amino acid sequence: CASSFAGSYNSPLHF.

The CDR3 bases are TGTGCCAGTAGTCCTTTGACCCGGGACAGGGGGAACTATGGCTACACCTTC. As protein: CASSPLTRDRGNYGYTF. The chain recombines TRBV19 with TRBJ1-2; 11 bases agree with TRBD1. Germline assignment: CDR1 LNHDA and CDR2 SQIVND (reference sequence). The CDR3 has 17 amino acids. The V and J ends lost 5 bases and 2 bases, in that order; junction bases with no gene match: 10.

The chain employs TRBV6-5 and TRBJ2-7; D call uncertain. V was cut by 2 bases and J by 5 bases, with 7 bases left in between. The CDR3 is 12 residues long. CDR1 and CDR2 (germline): MNHEY, SVGAGI. The CDR3 nucleotides are TGTGCCAGCAGTTACGTTGGAGACGAGCAGTACTTC. It is translated as CASSYVGDEQYF.

The chain joins TRBV10-3 to TRBJ1-5; 8 bases line up with TRBD1. CDR3 length equals 15 residues. Germline V CDR1 and CDR2: ENHRY, SYGVKD. The ends lost 5 bases at V and 4 bases at J; junction bases unmatched: 7. The CDR3: CAISNGTGKNQPQHF. In DNA form, the CDR3 reads TGTGCCATCAGTAATGGGACAGGTAAAAATCAGCCCCAGCATTTT.

The chain employs TRBV7-8 and TRBJ2-1; TRBD2 matches 12 bases. Germline CDR1 is SGHVS and CDR2 is FQNEAQ. This CDR3 spans 16 amino acids. The V gene end was trimmed by 5 bases and the J gene end by 7 bases; junction bases not matched to a gene: 9. DNA of the CDR3: TGTGCCAGCAGCAACCGACTAGCGGGGGCCGTTAATGAGCAGTTCTTC. Amino acid sequence: CASSNRLAGAVNEQFF.

The table lists this clone with a count of one. The V and J genes are TRBV5-1 and TRBJ2-3, with 7 bases lining up with TRBD1. Germline V lookup: CDR1 SGHRS, CDR2 YFSETQ. Losses at the gene ends were 1 base for V and 3 bases for J; bases not matched to a gene: 5. The CDR3 has 15 residues. CDR3 protein: CASSLKDRVTDTQYF. DNA of the CDR3: TGCGCCAGCAGCTTGAAAGACAGGGTGACAGATACGCAGTATTTT.

This chain joins TRBV2 and TRBJ1-5, with D unresolved. Trimming left V 7 bases short and J 5 bases short, with 9 bases between. The CDR3 spans 12 residues. Germline CDR1 reads SNHLY; CDR2 reads FYNNEI. CDR3 loop: CASKTEDQPQHF. The CDR3 DNA sequence: TGTGCCAGCAAGACGGAGGATCAGCCCCAGCATTTT.

This chain uses TRBV2 with TRBJ1-5; unclear D gene. V lost 7 bases and J lost 1, with 11 bases in between. This CDR3 has 14 residues. The germline V gene has CDR1 SNHLY and CDR2 FYNNEI. The CDR3 loop reads CASTEGRSNQPQHF. The DNA for the CDR3 is TGTGCCAGCACCGAGGGAAGGAGCAATCAGCCCCAGCATTTT.

This chain connects TRBV5-1 to TRBJ2-7; the match to TRBD2 covers 12 bases. CDR3 length equals 20 residues. Losses at the gene ends were 1 base for V and 4 bases for J; bases not matched to a gene: 18. CDR1 is SGHRS, CDR2 YFSETQ, per germline. CDR3 region: CASSLLPSGRAKVGRYEQYF. The CDR3 coding sequence is TGCGCCAGCAGCTTGCTCCCTAGCGGGAGGGCCAAAGTGGGGCGGTACGAGCAGTACTTC.

The chain employs TRBV21-1 and TRBJ2-3; no check of the table's D call, TRBD2, against the DNA was made. TRBV21-1 constitutes a pseudogene. This CDR3 is 17 amino acids long. The CDR3 loop reads CASSKGLAGGCTDTQYF. The CDR3 DNA reads as TGTGCCAGCAGCAAGGGACTAGCGGGGGGATGCACAGATACGCAGTATTTT.

This clone was observed a single time. V usage is TRBV6-5 and J usage is TRBJ2-7; 8 positions match TRBD1. The CDR3 is 12 residues long. The ends lost 8 bases at V and 7 bases at J; junction bases unmatched: 7. CDR1 and CDR2 from the germline V gene are MNHEY and SVGAGI. CDR3 sequence (DNA): TGTGCCAGCCCTGGGACAGGCCCGGAGCAGTACTTC. Amino acids: CASPGTGPEQYF.

The rearrangement links TRBV9 to TRBJ2-3; D unresolved. The CDR3 has 13 amino acids. CDR1 is SGDLS and CDR2 is YYNGEE in the germline V gene. V shed 1 base and J shed 6 bases, with 9 bases lying between them. The CDR3 spells CASSVSPQDTQYF. The CDR3 DNA follows: TGTGCCAGCAGCGTATCCCCTCAGGATACGCAGTATTTT.

The rearrangement joins TRBV5-1 to TRBJ1-3, with 7 nucleotides matching TRBD1. After removal of 0 bases from V and 0 bases from J, the junction contained 3 bases not matched to a gene. Germline V lookup: CDR1 SGHRS, CDR2 YFSETQ. The CDR3 is 16 amino acids. The CDR3 loop is CASSLGGQNSGNTIYF. CDR3 DNA: TGCGCCAGCAGCTTGGGGGGACAGAACTCTGGAAACACCATATATTTT.

This clone was picked up one time. The CDR3 coding sequence is TGTGCCACCAGTGATTCCGGGGGTTGGCCTGGAGCTTTCTTT. Its protein is CATSDSGGWPGAFF. The chain links TRBV24-1 to TRBJ1-1, with D perhaps TRBD1 (5 bases). V was pared by 2 bases and J by 10 bases, with 16 bases between. Germline CDR1 and CDR2: KGHDR and SFDVKD. The CDR3 loop spans 14 amino acids.